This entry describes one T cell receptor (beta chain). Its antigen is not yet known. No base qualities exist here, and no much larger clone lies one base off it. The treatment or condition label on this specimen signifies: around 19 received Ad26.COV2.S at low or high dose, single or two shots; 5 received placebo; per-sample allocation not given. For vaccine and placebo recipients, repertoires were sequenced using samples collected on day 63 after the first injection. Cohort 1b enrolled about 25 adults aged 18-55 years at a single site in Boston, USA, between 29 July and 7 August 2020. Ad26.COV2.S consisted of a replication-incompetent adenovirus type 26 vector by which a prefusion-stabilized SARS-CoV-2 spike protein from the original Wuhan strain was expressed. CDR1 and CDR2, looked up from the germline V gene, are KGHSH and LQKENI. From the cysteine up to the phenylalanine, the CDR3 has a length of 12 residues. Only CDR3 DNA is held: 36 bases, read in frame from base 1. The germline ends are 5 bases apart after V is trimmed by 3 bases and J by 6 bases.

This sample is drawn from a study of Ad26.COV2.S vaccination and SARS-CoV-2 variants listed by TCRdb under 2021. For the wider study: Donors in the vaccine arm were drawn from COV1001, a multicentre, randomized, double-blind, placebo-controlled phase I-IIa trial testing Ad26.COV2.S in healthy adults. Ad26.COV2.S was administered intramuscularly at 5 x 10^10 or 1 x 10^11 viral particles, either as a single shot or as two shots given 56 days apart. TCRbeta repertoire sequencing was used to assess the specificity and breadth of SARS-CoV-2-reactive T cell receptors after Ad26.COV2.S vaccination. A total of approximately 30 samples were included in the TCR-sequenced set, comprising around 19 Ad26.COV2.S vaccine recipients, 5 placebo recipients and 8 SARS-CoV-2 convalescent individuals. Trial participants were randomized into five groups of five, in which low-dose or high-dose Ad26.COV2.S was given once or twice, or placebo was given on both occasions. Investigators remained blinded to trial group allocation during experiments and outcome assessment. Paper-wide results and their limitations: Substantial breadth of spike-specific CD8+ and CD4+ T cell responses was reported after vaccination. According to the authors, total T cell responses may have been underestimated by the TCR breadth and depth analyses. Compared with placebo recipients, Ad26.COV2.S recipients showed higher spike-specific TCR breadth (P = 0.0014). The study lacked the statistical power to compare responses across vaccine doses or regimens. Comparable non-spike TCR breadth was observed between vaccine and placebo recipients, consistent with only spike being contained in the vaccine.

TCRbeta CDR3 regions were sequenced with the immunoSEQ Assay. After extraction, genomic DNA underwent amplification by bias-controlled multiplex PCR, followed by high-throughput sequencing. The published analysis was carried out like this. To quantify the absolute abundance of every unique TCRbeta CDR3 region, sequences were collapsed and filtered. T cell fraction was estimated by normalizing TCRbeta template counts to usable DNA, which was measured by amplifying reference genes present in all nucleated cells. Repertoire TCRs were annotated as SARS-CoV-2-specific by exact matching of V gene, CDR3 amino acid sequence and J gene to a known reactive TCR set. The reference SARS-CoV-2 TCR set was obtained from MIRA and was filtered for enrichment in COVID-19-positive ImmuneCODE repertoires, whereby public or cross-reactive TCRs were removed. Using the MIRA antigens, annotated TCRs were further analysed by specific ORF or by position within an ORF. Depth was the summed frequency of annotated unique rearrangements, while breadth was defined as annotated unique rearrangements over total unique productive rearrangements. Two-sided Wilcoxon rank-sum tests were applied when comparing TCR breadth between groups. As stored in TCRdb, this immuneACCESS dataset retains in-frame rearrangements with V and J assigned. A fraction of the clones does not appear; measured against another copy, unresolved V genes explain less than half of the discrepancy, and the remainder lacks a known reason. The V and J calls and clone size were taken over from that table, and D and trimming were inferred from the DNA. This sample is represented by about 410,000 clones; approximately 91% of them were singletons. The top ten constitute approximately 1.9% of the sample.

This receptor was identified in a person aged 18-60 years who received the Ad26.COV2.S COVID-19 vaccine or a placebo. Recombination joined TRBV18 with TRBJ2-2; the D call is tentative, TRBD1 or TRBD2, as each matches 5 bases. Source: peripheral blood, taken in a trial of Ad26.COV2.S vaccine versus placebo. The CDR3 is CASSPGPGELFF. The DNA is TGTGCCAGCTCACCGGGACCCGGGGAGCTGTTTTTT.